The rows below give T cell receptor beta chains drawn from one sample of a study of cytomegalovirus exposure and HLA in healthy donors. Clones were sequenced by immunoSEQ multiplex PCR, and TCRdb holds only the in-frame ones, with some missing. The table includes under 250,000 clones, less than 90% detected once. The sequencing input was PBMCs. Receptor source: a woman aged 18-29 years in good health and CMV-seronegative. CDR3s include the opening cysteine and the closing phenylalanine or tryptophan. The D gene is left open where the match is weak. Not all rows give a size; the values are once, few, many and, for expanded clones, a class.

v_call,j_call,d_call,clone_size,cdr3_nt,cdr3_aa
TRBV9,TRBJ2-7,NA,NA,TGTGCCAGCAGCGTAGGATGGGGGACGTACGAGCAGTACTTC,CASSVGWGTYEQYF
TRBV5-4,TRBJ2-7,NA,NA,TGTGCCAGCAGGGCCGACCTAGGCGAGCAGTACTTC,CASRADLGEQYF
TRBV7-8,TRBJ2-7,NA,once,TGTGCCAGCAGCTTTCAATCGGGCGAGCAGTACTTC,CASSFQSGEQYF
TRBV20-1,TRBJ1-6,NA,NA,TGCAGTGCTAGGCCGCCCCTCCACTTT,CSARPPLHF
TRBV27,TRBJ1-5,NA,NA,TGTGCCAGCAGTTTATTTTTCAGTAGCAATCAGCCCCAGCATTTT,CASSLFFSSNQPQHF
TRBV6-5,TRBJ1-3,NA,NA,TGTGCCAGCAGGGGCAGCCCCGGTCGAGACACCATATATTTT,CASRGSPGRDTIYF
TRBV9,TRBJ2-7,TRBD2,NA,TGTGCCAGCAGCGTAGGTGCTAGCGGGGTCTACGAGCAGTACTTC,CASSVGASGVYEQYF
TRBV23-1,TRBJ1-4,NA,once,TGCGCCAGCACGACGCGGGGACCTAATGAAAAACTGTTTTTT,CASTTRGPNEKLFF
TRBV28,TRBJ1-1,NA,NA,TGTGCCAGCAGTTTATGGGCGAGTGGGTACACTGAAGCTTTCTTT,CASSLWASGYTEAFF
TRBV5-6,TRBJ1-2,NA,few,TGTGCCAGCAGCTTTGAACGGACCTATGGCTACACCTTC,CASSFERTYGYTF
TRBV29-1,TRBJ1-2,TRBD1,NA,TGCAGCGTCCGACCCAAGGGACAGGGGGACCCATGGGCCTTC,CSVRPKGQGDPWAF
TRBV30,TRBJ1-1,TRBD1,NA,TGTGCCTGGAGTGGTGGGGGACAGGGTCCCATGAACACTGAAGCTTTCTTT,CAWSGGGQGPMNTEAFF
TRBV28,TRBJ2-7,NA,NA,TGTGCCAGCAGACTTGGACACGGGATCTCCTACGAGCAGTACTTC,CASRLGHGISYEQYF
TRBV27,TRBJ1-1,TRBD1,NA,TGTGCCAGCAGTCCGAATAGAGGGACAGGGGGGTATGCCGTGAACACTGAAGCTTTCTTT,CASSPNRGTGGYAVNTEAFF
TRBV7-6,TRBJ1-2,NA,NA,TGTGCCAGCAGCCCACCCAATCAACGGGGGGATTATGGCTACACCTTC,CASSPPNQRGDYGYTF
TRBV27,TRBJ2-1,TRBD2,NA,TGTGCCAGCAACCGACTAGCGGGAAGCTCCTACAATGAGCAGTTCTTC,CASNRLAGSSYNEQFF
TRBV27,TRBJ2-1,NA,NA,TGTGCCAGCAGTCCCAGGTCTCTCTCCTACAATGAGCAGTTCTTC,CASSPRSLSYNEQFF
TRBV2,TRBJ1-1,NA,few,TGTGCCAGCAGTGGAGTATACAGGAACACTGAAGCTTTCTTT,CASSGVYRNTEAFF
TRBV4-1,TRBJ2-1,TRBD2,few,TGCGCCAGCAGCCAATTCTCTTCTACCGGCGGGGGGCGGTACAATGAGCAGTTCTTC,CASSQFSSTGGGRYNEQFF
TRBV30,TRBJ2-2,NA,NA,TGTGCCTGGAGCCCAGGGGTCCCCACCGGGGAGCTGTTTTTT,CAWSPGVPTGELFF
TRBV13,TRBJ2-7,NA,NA,TGTGCCAGCAGCTCCCGGGACCCCAATCACCCCTACGAGCAGTACTTC,CASSSRDPNHPYEQYF
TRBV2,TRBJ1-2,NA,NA,TGTGCCAGCAGCCCAGAATCGGGGGCCTATGGCTACACCTTC,CASSPESGAYGYTF
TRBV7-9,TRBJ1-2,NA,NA,TGTGCCAGCAGCTTAGAAGGGACTGGCTACACCTTC,CASSLEGTGYTF
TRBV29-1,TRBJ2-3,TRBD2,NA,TGCAGCGTTGAAGACCTAGCGGGGGGGCCAGGAGATACGCAGTATTTT,CSVEDLAGGPGDTQYF
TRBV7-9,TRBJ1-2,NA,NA,TGTGCCAGCAGCTTAGACTTTACCGGCTATGGCTACACCTTC,CASSLDFTGYGYTF
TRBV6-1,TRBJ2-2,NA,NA,TGTGCCAGCAGTGGTTGGGGGACCACCGGGGAGCTGTTTTTT,CASSGWGTTGELFF
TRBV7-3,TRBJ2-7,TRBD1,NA,TGTGCCAGCAGCTCCGGGACAGGGGGGGACGAGCAGTACTTC,CASSSGTGGDEQYF
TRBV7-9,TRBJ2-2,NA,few,TGTGCCAGCAGCCCCAGGGTAAACACCGGGGAGCTGTTTTTT,CASSPRVNTGELFF
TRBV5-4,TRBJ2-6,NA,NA,TGTGCCAGCAACCCTAGGGGTTCTGGGGCCAACGTCCTGACTTTC,CASNPRGSGANVLTF
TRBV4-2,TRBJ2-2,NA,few,TGTGCCAGCAGCCAAGAAGAGCTAGCCTCCGGGGAGCTGTTTTTT,CASSQEELASGELFF
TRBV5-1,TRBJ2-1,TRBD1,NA,TGCGCCAGCAGCCTGATGACAGGGTACAATGAGCAGTTCTTC,CASSLMTGYNEQFF
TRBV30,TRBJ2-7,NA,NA,TGTGCCTGGAGTGTACAGCTAGTCGGCTACGAGCAGTACTTC,CAWSVQLVGYEQYF
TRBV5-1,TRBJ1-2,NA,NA,TGCGCCAGCAGCCTCGAGGGCAGCTGGATAAATGGCTACACCTTC,CASSLEGSWINGYTF
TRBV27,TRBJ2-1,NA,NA,TGTGCCAGCAGTTTATGGCCGTTAAGCGGGCAGTTCTTC,CASSLWPLSGQFF
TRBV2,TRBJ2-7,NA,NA,TGTGCCAGCATGGGGGACTCCTACGAGCAGTACTTC,CASMGDSYEQYF
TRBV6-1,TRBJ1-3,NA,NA,TGTGCCAGCAGTGAATTGGGGTCTGGAAACACCATATATTTT,CASSELGSGNTIYF
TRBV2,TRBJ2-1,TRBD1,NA,TGTGCCAGCAGCCCGACAGGGAACTACCACAATGAGCAGTTCTTC,CASSPTGNYHNEQFF
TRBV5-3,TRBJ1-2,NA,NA,TGTGCCAGAAGCCCTAAGGGGGAGCCTTCAGCTAACTATGGCTACACCTTC,CARSPKGEPSANYGYTF
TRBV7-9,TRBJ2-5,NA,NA,TGTGCCAGCAGCTCCCCCGGGTGGTCAGAGACCCAGTACTTC,CASSSPGWSETQYF
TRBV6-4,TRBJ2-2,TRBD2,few,TGTGCCAGCAGTGACAGAGCGGGGGAAAACACCGGGGAGCTGTTTTTT,CASSDRAGENTGELFF
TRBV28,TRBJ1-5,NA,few,TGTGCCGGGCACTACAATCAGCCCCAGCATTTT,CAGHYNQPQHF
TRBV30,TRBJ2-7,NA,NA,TGTGCCTGGAGTGTACTCGCAAGCCCCTACGAGCAGTACTTC,CAWSVLASPYEQYF
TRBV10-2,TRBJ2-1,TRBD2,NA,TGCGCCAGCAGTGAGTTAGCGGGAGGGCCAGGGGAGCAGTTCTTC,CASSELAGGPGEQFF
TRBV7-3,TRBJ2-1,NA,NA,TGTGCCAGCAGCTCAACTCAACAGGTGTACAATGAGCAGTTCTTC,CASSSTQQVYNEQFF
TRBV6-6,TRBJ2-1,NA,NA,TGTGCCAGCAGTTACATCAGGGGTTCCTACAATGAGCAGTTCTTC,CASSYIRGSYNEQFF
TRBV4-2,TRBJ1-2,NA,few,TGTGCCAGCAGCCAACAGGCGGGTGGCTACACCTTC,CASSQQAGGYTF
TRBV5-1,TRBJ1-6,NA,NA,TGCGCCAGCTCCCCCTCCCGGGGGAATTCACCCCTCCACTTT,CASSPSRGNSPLHF
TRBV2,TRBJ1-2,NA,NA,TGTGCCAGCACCGAGATCGTAAACTATGGCTACACCTTC,CASTEIVNYGYTF
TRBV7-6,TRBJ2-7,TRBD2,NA,TGTGCCAGCTCGGGGGGTGGTTTAGGCTACGAGCAGTACTTC,CASSGGGLGYEQYF
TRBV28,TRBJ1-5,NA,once,TGTGCCAGCAGTTATTCAGGGTATAGCAATCAGCCCCAGCATTTT,CASSYSGYSNQPQHF
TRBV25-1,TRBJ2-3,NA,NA,TGTGCCAGCAGTTCTTTAGCGAAAGTCACAGATACGCAGTATTTT,CASSSLAKVTDTQYF
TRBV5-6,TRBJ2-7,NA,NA,TGTGCCAGCAGCTCGGACGGTCCTAACGAGCAGTACTTC,CASSSDGPNEQYF
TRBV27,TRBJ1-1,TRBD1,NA,TGTGCCAGCAGTTTACAGGGGGCGACTGAAGCTTTCTTT,CASSLQGATEAFF
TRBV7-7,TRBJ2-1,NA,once,TGTGCCAGCAGCCCCGGGGGCTTCTACAATGAGCAGTTCTTC,CASSPGGFYNEQFF
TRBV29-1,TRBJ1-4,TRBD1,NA,TGCAGCGTTGAAGAGCGGGACAGGGCTGGTGAAAAACTGTTTTTT,CSVEERDRAGEKLFF
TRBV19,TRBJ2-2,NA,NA,TGTGCCAGTAGTCCCGGGACAAACGCGAACACCGGGGAGCTGTTTTTT,CASSPGTNANTGELFF
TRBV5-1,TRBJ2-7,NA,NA,TGCGCCAGCAGCTTGGAGCAGGGATCGGACTACGAGCAGTACTTC,CASSLEQGSDYEQYF
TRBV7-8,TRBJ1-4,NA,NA,TGTGCCAGCAGCTTAAACCCGGGGGATAGACAAAGACTGTTTTTT,CASSLNPGDRQRLFF